This T cell receptor (beta chain) was identified during a study of shared clonotypes between healthy human individuals (dated by TCRdb to 2019 to 2021). A note on the overall study: A couple of women and a few men aged 18 to 49 years were included in the cohort. Per donor, three plates each were used for CD4 naive and CD4 memory, two for CD8 naive, and one for CD8 memory. To increase sequencing depth and limit assay-specific biases, TCR repertoire library preparation and sequencing were carried out by different laboratories using diverse techniques. Leukapheresis yielded between about 0.85 and 10 billion PBMCs per donor. To estimate repertoire size and how much clonotype sharing occurs between individuals, the study deeply sequenced the blood TCR repertoires of five healthy adults.

Using the deep immunoSEQ assay, multiplex PCR amplified TCR CDR3 regions from genomic DNA. For each cell subset, the extracted genomic DNA was distributed evenly across all wells of several immunoSEQ 96-well plates, and each plate served as one replicate. Each replicate PCR for sorted subsets received 200 ng genomic DNA, equal to about 30,000 T cell genomes. The purified libraries were quantified using a Qubit 3.0 fluorometer, sized with a Bioanalyzer 2100, and then quantified again using the KAPA Library Quantification kit. Every immunoSEQ 96-well plate was sequenced on a separate single-read 150-cycle Illumina NextSeq 550 flow cell. In the paper's pipeline: Because the immunoSEQ output held only junctional sequences and lacked quality scores, the filtering could not match the filtering applied to full-length reads. To assign V/J genes and CDR3, sequences were annotated against IMGT germline references using PyIR, a Python wrapper for IgBLAST v1.9. Reads were removed for weak V/J assignments (E-value above 1e-6), missing CDR3, stop codons, out-of-frame junctions, or ambiguous translated residues. V3J clonotypes were defined as sequences sharing the same inferred V gene, J gene, and CDR3 amino acid sequence. To compute the percentage overlap between repertoires, the number of shared unique clonotypes was divided by the size of the smaller repertoire. Richness of each repertoire was evaluated using RTK rarefaction, the Chao1 estimator, and Recon v2.1 estimates of unobserved clonotypes. For all TCRbeta clonotypes obtained by the gDNA method from several donors, generation probabilities were computed with OLGA. Here the immuneACCESS table is served through TCRdb, limited to in-frame sequences with V and J called. Missing clones are a known gap in these copies; in checked studies unresolved V genes cover under half, and the rest lacks a known reason. D and trimming come from the DNA, and the V and J calls and clone size come from that table. Recorded for this sample are 700,000 to 950,000 clones; 90% to 98% of them occurred a single time. The ten largest clones take up over 0.2% of the sample.

Counted from cysteine to phenylalanine, this CDR3 has 17 amino acids. This entry keeps only the CDR3 DNA: 51 bases, framed from base 1. The trim is 1 base for V and 4 bases for J, with a gap of 19 bases between the germline ends. CDR1 and CDR2 (SEHNR, FQNEAQ) derive from the germline V gene (reference sequence). CD8 naive samples were CD45RO-negative cells positively selected for CCR7, giving a CD45RA+CCR7+ population that excluded TemRA cells. Healthy HIV-negative adults with no recently reported acute infections or vaccinations were included as donors. Every donor was a Caucasian adult residing in Nashville, Tennessee, USA. Blood was obtained by leukapheresis, after which PBMCs were separated by Ficoll-Histopaque density gradient centrifugation and cryopreserved in liquid nitrogen vapor phase. Analytical flow cytometry was used to check the purity and quantity of every magnetically sorted T cell population. Genomic DNA was isolated from every sorted fraction and measured by UV absorbance on a Nanodrop 2000c.

This clone was detected only once. Its specific antigen is unknown. Base qualities are not provided; no much larger clone lies one nucleotide away. General conclusions and limits of the study: About 5% of naive CD4, 3.5% of naive CD8, around 2.3% of memory CD4, and over 0.35% of memory CD8 clonotypes were shared across several donors. Clonotypes shared by all four sorted-subset donors showed higher generation probabilities than non-shared clonotypes. Larger estimated clonotype richness was generally found for naive subsets than for memory subsets. Rarefaction of sorted-subset datasets indicated incomplete sequencing despite the large sequencing depth. The small number of donors limited the genetic and exposure-history diversity represented. Sampling was limited to blood, and TCR repertoires in tissue likely differ from TCR repertoires in blood. Based on pairwise subsampling, the degree of clonotype sharing among donors was expected to be affected by sequencing depth.

The chain employs TRBV7-9 and TRBJ2-5, with the D gene not confidently named. This sequence originates from a man aged 30 to 39 in good health. The sample comprised naive CD8+ T cells sorted from blood. The sample's cell subset or site, from its label and the paper: CD45RA+CCR7+. The DNA is TGTGCCAGCAGCTTAGTTCGGTGGTCCTTTAAACCAGAGACCCAGTACTTC. Translated, it gives CASSLVRWSFKPETQYF.